Described below is a single TCR beta chain sequence and its context. Its antigen is not identified. In the PCR, 60 Vbeta and 13 Jbeta primers were used. Clones were read by immunoSEQ multiplex PCR, and TCRdb kept only the in-frame ones, dropping some. This sample has roughly 100,000 clones, with 75% to 85% found just once. These data come from a study of cytomegalovirus exposure and HLA in healthy donors. With V trimmed by 5 bases and J by 6 bases, 2 bases remained unmatched. Germline V gene lookup returns CDR1 SGHNT and CDR2 YENEEA. This CDR3 spans 13 amino acids. Points from the study as a whole: Accurate prediction of HLA-A and HLA-B alleles (for most subjects) was reportedly achieved from TCR beta sequences. Reports described diagnosis of cytomegalovirus status by the classifier as highly specific and sensitive. TCR beta sequences numbering roughly 16,000 were associated with HLA alleles at 0.05 false discovery rate in a later analysis.

The clonotype originates from a man aged 45-65 years in good health and CMV-seronegative. Source material: PBMCs. This rearrangement joins TRBV11-3 to TRBJ2-2; 8 bases map to TRBD2. The CDR3 loop reads CASSLRGAGELFF. The CDR3, as DNA: TGTGCCAGCAGCCTGCGGGGGGCCGGGGAGCTGTTTTTT.